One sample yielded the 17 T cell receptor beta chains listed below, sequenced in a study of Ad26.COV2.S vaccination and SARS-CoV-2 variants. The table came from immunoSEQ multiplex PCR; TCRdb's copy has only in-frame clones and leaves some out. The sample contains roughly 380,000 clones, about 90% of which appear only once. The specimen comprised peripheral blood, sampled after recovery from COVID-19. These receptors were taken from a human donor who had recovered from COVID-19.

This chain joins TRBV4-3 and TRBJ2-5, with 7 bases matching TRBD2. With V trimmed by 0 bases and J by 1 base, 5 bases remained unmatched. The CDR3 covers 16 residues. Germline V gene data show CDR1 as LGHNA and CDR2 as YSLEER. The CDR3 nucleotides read TGCGCCAGCAGCCAAGATTTGCGGGGGTCCCAAGAGACCCAGTACTTC. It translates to CASSQDLRGSQETQYF.

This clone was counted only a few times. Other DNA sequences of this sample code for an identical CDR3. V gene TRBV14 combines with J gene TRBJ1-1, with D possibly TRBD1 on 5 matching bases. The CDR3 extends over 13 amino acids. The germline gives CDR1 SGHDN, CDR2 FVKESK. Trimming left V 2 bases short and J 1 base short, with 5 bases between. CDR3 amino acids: CASSQQGNTEAFF. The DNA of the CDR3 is TGTGCCAGCAGCCAACAGGGGAACACTGAAGCTTTCTTT. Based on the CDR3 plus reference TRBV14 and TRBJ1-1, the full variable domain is EAGVTQFPSHSVIEKGQTVTLRCDPISGHDNLYWYRRVMGKEIKFLLHFVKESKQDESGMPNNRFLAERTGGTYSTLKVQPAELEDSGVYFCASSQQGNTEAFFGQGTRLTVV.

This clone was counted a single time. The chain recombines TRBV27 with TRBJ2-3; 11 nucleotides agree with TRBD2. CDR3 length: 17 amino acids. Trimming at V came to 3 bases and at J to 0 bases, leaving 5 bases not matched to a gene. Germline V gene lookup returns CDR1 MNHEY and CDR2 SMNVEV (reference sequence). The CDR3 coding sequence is TGTGCCAGCAGTTTCCTAGCGGGGGGCCCTAGCACAGATACGCAGTATTTT. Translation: CASSFLAGGPSTDTQYF.

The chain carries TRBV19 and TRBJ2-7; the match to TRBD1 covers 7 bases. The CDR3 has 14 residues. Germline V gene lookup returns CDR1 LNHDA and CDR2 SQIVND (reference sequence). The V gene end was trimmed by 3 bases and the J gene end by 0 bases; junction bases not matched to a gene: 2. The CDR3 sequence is CASSMGDSSYEQYF. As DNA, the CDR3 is TGTGCCAGTAGTATGGGGGACAGCTCCTACGAGCAGTACTTC.

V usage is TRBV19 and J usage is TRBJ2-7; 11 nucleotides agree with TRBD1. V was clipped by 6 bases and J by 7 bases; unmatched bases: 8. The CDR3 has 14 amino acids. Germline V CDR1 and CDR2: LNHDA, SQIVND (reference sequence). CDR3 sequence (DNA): TGTGCCAGTAGGACCGGACAGGGGGCGAAGGAGCAGTACTTC. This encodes CASRTGQGAKEQYF. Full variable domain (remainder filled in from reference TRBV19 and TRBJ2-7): DGGITQSPKYLFRKEGQNVTLSCEQNLNHDAMYWYRQDPGQGLRLIYYSQIVNDFQKGDIAEGYSVSREKKESFPLTVTSAQKNPTAFYLCASRTGQGAKEQYFGPGTRLTVT.

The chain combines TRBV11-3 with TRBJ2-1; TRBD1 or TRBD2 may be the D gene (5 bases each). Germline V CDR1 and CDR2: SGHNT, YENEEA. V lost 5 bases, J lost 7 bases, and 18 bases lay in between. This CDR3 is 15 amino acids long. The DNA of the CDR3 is TGTGCCAGCAGCCTAGGTGGGGGTCTGCGTAATGAGCAGTTCTTC. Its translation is CASSLGGGLRNEQFF.

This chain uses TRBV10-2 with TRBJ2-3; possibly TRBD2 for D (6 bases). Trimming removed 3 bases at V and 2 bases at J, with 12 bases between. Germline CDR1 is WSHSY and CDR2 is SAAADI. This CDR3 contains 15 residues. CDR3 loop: CASSDRTGVTDTQYF. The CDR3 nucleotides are TGCGCCAGCAGTGACCGGACGGGAGTCACAGATACGCAGTATTTT.

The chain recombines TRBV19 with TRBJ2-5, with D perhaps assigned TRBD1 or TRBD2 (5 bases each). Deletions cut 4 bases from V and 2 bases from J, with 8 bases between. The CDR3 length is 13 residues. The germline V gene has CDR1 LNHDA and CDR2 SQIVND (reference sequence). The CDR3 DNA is TGTGCCAGTAGTAGACAGCGGCAAGAGACCCAGTACTTC. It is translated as CASSRQRQETQYF.

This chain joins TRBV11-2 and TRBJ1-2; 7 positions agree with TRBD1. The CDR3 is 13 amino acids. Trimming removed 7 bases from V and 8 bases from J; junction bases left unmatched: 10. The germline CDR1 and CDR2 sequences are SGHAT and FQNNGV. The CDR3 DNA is TGTGCCAGCACGACAGGGATAGGAGGAGGCTACACCTTC. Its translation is CASTTGIGGGYTF.

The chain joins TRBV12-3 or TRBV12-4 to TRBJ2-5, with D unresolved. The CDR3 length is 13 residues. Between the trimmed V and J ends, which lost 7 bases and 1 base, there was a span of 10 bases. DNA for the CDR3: TGTGCCAGCACCTCTTGGGGCCAAGAGACCCAGTACTTC. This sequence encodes CASTSWGQETQYF.

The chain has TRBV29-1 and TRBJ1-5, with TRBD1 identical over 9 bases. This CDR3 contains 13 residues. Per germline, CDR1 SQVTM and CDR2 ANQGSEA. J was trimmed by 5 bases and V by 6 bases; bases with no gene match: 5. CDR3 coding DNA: TGCAGCGTCGGGACAGGGAGACATCAGCCCCAGCATTTT. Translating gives CSVGTGRHQPQHF.

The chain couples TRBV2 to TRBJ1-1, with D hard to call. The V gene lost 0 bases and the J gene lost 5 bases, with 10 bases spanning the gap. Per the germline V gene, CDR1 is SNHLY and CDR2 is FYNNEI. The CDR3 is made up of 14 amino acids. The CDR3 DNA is TGTGCCAGCAGTGAAGCAGGTGGGCGGACTGAAGCTTTCTTT. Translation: CASSEAGGRTEAFF.

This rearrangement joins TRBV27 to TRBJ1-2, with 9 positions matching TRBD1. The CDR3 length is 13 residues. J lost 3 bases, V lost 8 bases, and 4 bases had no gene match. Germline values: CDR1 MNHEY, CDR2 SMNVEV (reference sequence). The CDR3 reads CASGQGQHYGYTF. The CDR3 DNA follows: TGTGCCAGCGGACAGGGGCAACACTATGGCTACACCTTC.

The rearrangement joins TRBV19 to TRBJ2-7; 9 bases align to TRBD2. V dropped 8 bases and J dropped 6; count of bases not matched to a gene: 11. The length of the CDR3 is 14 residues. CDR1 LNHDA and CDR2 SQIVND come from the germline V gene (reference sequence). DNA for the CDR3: TGTGCCAGTGGCGAGCTAGCGGGGAAGGGCGAGCAGTACTTC. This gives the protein CASGELAGKGEQYF.

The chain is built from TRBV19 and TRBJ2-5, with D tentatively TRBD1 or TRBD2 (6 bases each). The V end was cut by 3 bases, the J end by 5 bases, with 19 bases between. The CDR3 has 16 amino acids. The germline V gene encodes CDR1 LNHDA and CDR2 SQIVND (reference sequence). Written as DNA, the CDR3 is TGTGCCAGTAGTATCAGTACAGGGAGGTTTTGGGAGACCCAGTACTTC. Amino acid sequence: CASSISTGRFWETQYF.

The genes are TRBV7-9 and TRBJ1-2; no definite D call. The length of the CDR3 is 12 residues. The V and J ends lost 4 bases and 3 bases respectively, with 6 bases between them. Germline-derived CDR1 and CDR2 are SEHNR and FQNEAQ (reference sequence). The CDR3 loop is CASSSTDYGYTF. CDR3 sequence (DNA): TGTGCCAGCAGCTCCACAGACTATGGCTACACCTTC.

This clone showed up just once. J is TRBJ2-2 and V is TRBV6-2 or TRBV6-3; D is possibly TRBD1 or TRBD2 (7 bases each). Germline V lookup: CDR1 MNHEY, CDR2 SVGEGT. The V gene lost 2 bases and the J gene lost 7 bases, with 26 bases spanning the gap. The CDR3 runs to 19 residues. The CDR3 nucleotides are TGTGCCAGCAGTTACCCAGCAGGGGGGGGCAGTCTAGCCGTCGGGGAGCTGTTTTTT. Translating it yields CASSYPAGGGSLAVGELFF.